The TCR beta chain under discussion was sequenced for a study of PD-1 blockade in classical Hodgkin lymphoma. Repertoires were generated with immunoSEQ multiplex PCR, while TCRdb's copy carries only in-frame clones and drops some. The sample lists about 75,000 clones; 90% to 95% were seen once. A note on this clone: Antigen unknown.

CDR1 and CDR2 from the germline V gene are SNHLY and FYNNEI. V was cut by 6 bases and J by 7 bases, with 13 bases left in between. The CDR3 loop spans 14 amino acids. Relapse was seen in all patients after autologous stem cell transplantation, and brentuximab vedotin exposure was variable. Study outcomes and limitations: Diversity similar to that of newly diagnosed patients was seen at baseline in complete responders.

The TCR originated in a human donor with classical Hodgkin lymphoma. The J gene is TRBJ1-6, the V gene TRBV2; TRBD1 might be the D (6 bases). Sequences were derived from peripheral blood mononuclear cells (PBMCs), sampled at baseline. The CDR3 DNA reads as TGTGCCAGCAGACAGGGAGATAGGAATTCACCCCTCCACTTT. Residues: CASRQGDRNSPLHF.